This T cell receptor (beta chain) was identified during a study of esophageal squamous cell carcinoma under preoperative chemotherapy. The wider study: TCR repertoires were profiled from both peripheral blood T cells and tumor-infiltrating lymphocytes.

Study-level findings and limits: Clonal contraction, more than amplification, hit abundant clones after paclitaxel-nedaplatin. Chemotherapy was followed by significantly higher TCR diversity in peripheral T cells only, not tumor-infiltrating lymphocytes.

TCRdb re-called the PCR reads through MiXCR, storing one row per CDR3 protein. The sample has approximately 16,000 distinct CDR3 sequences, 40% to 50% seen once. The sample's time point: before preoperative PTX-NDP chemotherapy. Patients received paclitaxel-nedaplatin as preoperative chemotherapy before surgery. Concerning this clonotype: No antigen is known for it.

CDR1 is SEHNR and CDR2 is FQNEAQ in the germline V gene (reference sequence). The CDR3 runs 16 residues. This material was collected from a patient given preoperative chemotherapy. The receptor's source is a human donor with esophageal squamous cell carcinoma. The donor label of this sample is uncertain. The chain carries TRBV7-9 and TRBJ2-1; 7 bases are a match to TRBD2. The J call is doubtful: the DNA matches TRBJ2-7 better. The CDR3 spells CASSLGFWGEGNEQYF. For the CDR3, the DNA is TGTGCCAGCAGCTTAGGATTTTGGGGGGAGGGCAATGAGCAGTACTTC.